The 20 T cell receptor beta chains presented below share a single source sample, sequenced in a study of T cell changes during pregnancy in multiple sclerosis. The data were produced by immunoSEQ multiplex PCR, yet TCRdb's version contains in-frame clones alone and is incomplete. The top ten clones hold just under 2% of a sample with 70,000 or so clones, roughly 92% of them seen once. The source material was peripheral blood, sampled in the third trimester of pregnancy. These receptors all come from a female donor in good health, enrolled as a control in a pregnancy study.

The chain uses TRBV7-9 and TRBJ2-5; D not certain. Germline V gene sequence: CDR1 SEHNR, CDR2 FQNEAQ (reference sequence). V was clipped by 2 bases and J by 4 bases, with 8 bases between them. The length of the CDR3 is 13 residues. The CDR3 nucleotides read TGTGCCAGCAGCTTAACAGTCGGAGAGACCCAGTACTTC. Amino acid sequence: CASSLTVGETQYF.

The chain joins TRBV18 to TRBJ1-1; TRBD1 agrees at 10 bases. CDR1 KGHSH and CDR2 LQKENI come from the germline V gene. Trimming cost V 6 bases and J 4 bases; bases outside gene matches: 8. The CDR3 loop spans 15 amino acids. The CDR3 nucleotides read TGTGCCAGCTCCGGGACAGGGGTTGGGAGCACTGAAGCTTTCTTT. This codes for CASSGTGVGSTEAFF.

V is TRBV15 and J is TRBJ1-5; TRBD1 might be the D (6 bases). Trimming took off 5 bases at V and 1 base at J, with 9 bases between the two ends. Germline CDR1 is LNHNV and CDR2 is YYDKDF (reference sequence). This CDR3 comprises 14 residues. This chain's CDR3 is CATSRQGSNQPQHF. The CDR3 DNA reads TGTGCCACCAGCCGGCAGGGGAGCAATCAGCCCCAGCATTTT.

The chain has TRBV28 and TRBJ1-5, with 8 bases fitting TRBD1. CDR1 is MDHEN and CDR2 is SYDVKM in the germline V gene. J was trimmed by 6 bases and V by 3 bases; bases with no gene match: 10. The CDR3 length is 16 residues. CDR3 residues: CASSFPGGGGSQPQHF. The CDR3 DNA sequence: TGTGCCAGCAGTTTCCCAGGGGGCGGGGGTAGTCAGCCCCAGCATTTT.

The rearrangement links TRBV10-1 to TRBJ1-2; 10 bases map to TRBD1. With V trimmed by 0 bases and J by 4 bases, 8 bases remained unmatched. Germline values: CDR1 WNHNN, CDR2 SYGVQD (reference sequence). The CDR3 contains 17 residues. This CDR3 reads CASSESLRDRGSYGYTF. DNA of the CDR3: TGCGCCAGCAGTGAGTCACTCCGGGACAGGGGAAGCTATGGCTACACCTTC.

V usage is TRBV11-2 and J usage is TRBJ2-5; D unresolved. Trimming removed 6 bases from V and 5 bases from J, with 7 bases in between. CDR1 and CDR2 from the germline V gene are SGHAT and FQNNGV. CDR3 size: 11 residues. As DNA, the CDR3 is TGTGCCAGCAGTAAAATGGAGACCCAGTACTTC. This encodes CASSKMETQYF. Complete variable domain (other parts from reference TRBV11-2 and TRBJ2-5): EAGVAQSPRYKIIEKRQSVAFWCNPISGHATLYWYQQILGQGPKLLIQFQNNGVVDDSQLPKDRFSAERLKGVDSTLKIQPAKLEDSAVYLCASSKMETQYFGPGTRLLVL.

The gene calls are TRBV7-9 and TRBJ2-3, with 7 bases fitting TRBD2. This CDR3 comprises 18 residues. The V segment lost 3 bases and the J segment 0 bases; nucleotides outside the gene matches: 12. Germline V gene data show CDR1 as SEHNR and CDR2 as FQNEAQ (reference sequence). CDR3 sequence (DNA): TGTGCCAGCAGCTTTTTGTCTAGCGGTAACCCTAGCACAGATACGCAGTATTTT. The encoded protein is CASSFLSSGNPSTDTQYF.

The CDR3 loop is CSVEDRGPYNEQFF. The CDR3 DNA reads as TGCAGCGTTGAGGACAGGGGCCCCTACAATGAGCAGTTCTTC. The chain has TRBV29-1 and TRBJ2-1; TRBD1 agrees at 9 bases. The V segment lost 3 bases and the J segment 2 bases; nucleotides outside the gene matches: 2. In germline, CDR1 is SQVTM, CDR2 ANQGSEA. This CDR3 is built from 14 residues.

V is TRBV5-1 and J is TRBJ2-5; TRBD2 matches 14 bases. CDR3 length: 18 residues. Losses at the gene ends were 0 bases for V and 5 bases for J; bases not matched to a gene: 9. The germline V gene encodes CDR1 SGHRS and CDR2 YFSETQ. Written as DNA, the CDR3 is TGCGCCAGCAGCTTGGAGGGGACTAGCGGGAGCTGGGGGGAGACCCAGTACTTC. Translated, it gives CASSLEGTSGSWGETQYF.

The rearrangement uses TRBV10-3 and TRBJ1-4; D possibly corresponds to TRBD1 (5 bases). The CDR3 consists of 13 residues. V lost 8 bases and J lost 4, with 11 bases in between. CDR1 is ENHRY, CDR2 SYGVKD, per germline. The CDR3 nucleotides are TGTGCCATCGGGAGGGGAATTAATGAAAAACTGTTTTTT. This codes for CAIGRGINEKLFF.

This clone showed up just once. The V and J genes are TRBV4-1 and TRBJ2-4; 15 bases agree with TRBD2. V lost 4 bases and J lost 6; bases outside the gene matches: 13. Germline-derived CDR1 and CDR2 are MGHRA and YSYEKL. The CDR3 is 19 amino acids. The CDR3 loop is CASSPPPGLAGGVGNIQYF. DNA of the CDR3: TGCGCCAGCAGCCCCCCTCCGGGACTAGCGGGGGGAGTGGGAAACATTCAGTACTTC.

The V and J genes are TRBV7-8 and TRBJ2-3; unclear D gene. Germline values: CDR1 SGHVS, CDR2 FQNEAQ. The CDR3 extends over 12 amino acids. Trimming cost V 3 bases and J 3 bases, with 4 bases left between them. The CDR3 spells CASSLRTDTQYF. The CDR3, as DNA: TGTGCCAGCAGCTTGAGAACAGATACGCAGTATTTT.

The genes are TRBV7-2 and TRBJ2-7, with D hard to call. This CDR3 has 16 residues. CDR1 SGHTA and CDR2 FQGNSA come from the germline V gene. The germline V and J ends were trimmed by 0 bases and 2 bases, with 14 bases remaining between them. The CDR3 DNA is TGTGCCAGCAGCTTAGCTGTTCCCAACTCGGCCTACGAGCAGTACTTC. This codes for CASSLAVPNSAYEQYF.

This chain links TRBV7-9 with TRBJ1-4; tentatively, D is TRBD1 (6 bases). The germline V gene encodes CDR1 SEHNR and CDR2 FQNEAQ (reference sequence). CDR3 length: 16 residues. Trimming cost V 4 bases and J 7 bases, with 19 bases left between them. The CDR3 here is CASSSPGTRVGEKLFF. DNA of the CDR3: TGTGCCAGCAGCTCCCCCGGGACAAGGGTCGGTGAAAAACTGTTTTTT.

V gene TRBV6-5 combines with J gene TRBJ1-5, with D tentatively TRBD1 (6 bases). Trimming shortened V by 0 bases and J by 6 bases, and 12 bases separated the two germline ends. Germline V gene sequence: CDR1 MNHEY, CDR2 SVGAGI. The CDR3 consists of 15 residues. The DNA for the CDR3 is TGTGCCAGCAGTTACTCACAGGGAATGGGTCAGCCCCAGCATTTT. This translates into CASSYSQGMGQPQHF.

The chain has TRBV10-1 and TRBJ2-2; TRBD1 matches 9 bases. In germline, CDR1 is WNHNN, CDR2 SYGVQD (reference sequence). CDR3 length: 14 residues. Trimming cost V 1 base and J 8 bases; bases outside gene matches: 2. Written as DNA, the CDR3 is TGCGCCAGCAGTGAGTACAGGGGGCAAGGGGAGCTGTTTTTT. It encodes CASSEYRGQGELFF.

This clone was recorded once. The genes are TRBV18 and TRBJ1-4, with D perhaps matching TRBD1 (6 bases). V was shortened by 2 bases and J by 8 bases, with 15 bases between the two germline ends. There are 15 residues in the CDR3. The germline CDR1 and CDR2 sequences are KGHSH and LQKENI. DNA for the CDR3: TGTGCCAGCTCACCAACAGGGTACCCGAGAGAAAAACTGTTTTTT. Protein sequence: CASSPTGYPREKLFF.

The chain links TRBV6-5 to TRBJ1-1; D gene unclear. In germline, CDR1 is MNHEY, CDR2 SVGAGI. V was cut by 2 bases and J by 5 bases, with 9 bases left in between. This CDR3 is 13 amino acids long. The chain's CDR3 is CASSYGGATEAFF. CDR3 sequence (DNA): TGTGCCAGCAGTTACGGCGGAGCAACTGAAGCTTTCTTT.

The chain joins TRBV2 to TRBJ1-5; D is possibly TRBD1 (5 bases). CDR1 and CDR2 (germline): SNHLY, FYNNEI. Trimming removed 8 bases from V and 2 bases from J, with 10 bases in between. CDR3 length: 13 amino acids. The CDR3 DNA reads TGTGCCAGCGATTGGGGGGGCAATCAGCCCCAGCATTTT. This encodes CASDWGGNQPQHF.

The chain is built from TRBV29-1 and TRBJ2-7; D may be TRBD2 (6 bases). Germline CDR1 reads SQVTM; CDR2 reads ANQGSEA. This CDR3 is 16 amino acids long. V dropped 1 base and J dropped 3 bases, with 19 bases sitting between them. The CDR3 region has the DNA TGCAGCGTTGAAGGAGGAGGGGCCAGCGCCGACTACGAGCAGTACTTC. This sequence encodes CSVEGGGASADYEQYF.